Presented here are 20 T cell receptor beta chains from one specimen sequenced in a study of T-cell reconstitution after alpha-beta-depleted transplantation in children. The TCRbeta library was prepared with unique molecular identifiers. One entry per CDR3 protein, called by TCRdb with MiXCR from the PCR reads. Here the sample spans about 600,000 distinct CDR3 sequences, approximately 12% being singletons. The sequenced sample was PBMCs, mostly from graft donor cells, obtained 360 days after TCRalphabeta/CD19-depleted stem cell transplant. These receptors all stem from a male patient younger than 18 who had a stem cell transplant for acute myeloid leukemia, so the T cells may come from the graft donor.

This clonotype was detected many times. This chain connects TRBV7-9 to TRBJ2-1, with D possibly TRBD2 on 5 matching bases. The CDR3 consists of 14 residues. Per germline, CDR1 SEHNR and CDR2 FQNEAQ (reference sequence). Trimming took 8 bases from V and 2 from J, leaving 13 bases between them. CDR3 sequence: CASRSGAAYNEQFF. In DNA, the CDR3 is TGTGCCAGCCGAAGCGGAGCCGCCTACAATGAGCAGTTCTTC.

In this sample, this clonotype turned up once. This chain connects TRBV28 to TRBJ1-2; TRBD1 might be the D (5 bases). The germline CDR1 and CDR2 sequences are MDHEN and SYDVKM. CDR3 length: 16 amino acids. V lost 3 bases and J 7 bases, leaving 21 bases between the germline ends. In DNA form, the CDR3 reads TGTGCCAGCAGTTTGTCACAGGCGGAATTGGTTACTGGCTACACCTTC. The encoded protein is CASSLSQAELVTGYTF.

The chain employs TRBV12-3 or TRBV12-4 and TRBJ1-2; TRBD1 might be the D (6 bases). The CDR3 is made up of 14 amino acids. Deletions cut 0 bases from V and 8 bases from J, with 13 bases between. The CDR3 sequence: CASSLAPQGPGYTF. CDR3 coding DNA: TGTGCCAGCAGTTTAGCGCCACAGGGACCCGGCTACACCTTC.

This clonotype was picked up one time. This chain uses TRBV7-3 with TRBJ2-5, with D hard to call. Germline CDR1 SGHTA, CDR2 FQGTGA. CDR3 length: 13 amino acids. Trimming stripped 2 bases from V and 5 bases from J, with 9 bases between. CDR3 bases: TGTGCCAGCAGCTTATCGGTGCAGGAGACCCAGTACTTC. Protein: CASSLSVQETQYF.

This chain uses TRBV2 with TRBJ2-1, with 16 nucleotides matching TRBD2. V dropped 10 bases and J dropped 1; count of bases not matched to a gene: 7. CDR1 and CDR2 from the germline V gene are SNHLY and FYNNEI. The CDR3 is made up of 17 amino acids. This CDR3 reads CATGTSGRAKSYNEQFF. CDR3 nucleotide sequence: TGTGCCACCGGGACTAGCGGGAGGGCCAAGTCCTACAATGAGCAGTTCTTC. Filled out from reference TRBV2 and TRBJ2-1, the complete variable domain reads EPEVTQTPSHQVTQMGQEVILRCVPISNHLYFYWYRQILGQKVEFLVSFYNNEISEKSEIFDDQFSVERPDGSNFTLKIRSTKLEDSAMYFCATGTSGRAKSYNEQFFGPGTRLTVL.

This clonotype was detected a few times. V usage is TRBV15 and J usage is TRBJ2-1, with a possible D match to TRBD2 (6 bases). Germline V lookup: CDR1 LNHNV, CDR2 YYDKDF (reference sequence). The CDR3 spans 14 residues. The V and J ends lost 5 bases and 2 bases respectively, with 10 bases between them. The CDR3 DNA sequence: TGTGCCACCAGCCGCGGGGATCCCTACAATGAGCAGTTCTTC. Encoded protein: CATSRGDPYNEQFF.

The chain uses TRBV20-1 and TRBJ2-2, with 7 bases lining up with TRBD1. This CDR3 is built from 14 residues. Germline CDR1 DFQATT, CDR2 SNEGSKA (reference sequence). After removal of 6 bases from V and 1 base from J, the junction contained 5 bases not matched to a gene. This CDR3 is CSAHWTGNTGELFF. CDR3 nucleotides: TGCAGTGCCCATTGGACAGGGAACACCGGGGAGCTGTTTTTT.

In this sample, this clonotype turned up many times. This chain links TRBV2 with TRBJ2-1; 7 bases line up with TRBD2. From germline, CDR1 is SNHLY and CDR2 FYNNEI. There are 15 residues in the CDR3. J gave up 5 bases and V 9 bases, and 13 bases lay outside the gene matches. The CDR3 region has the DNA TGTGCCAGTACCAAGGCCTCGGGAGGAAACAATGAGCAGTTCTTC. It is translated as CASTKASGGNNEQFF. Together with reference TRBV2 and TRBJ2-1, the CDR3 gives the full variable domain: EPEVTQTPSHQVTQMGQEVILRCVPISNHLYFYWYRQILGQKVEFLVSFYNNEISEKSEIFDDQFSVERPDGSNFTLKIRSTKLEDSAMYFCASTKASGGNNEQFFGPGTRLTVL.

This rearrangement joins TRBV19 to TRBJ1-1; D not resolved. Germline V CDR1 and CDR2: LNHDA, SQIVND (reference sequence). The CDR3 has 13 residues. V was clipped by 7 bases and J by 3 bases, with 12 bases between them. CDR3 nucleotides: TGTGCCAGTAATGCAGCTGATTACACTGAAGCTTTCTTT. It is translated as CASNAADYTEAFF.

The chain uses TRBV20-1 and TRBJ2-3; D is possibly TRBD1 (6 bases). CDR1 is DFQATT, CDR2 SNEGSKA, per germline (reference sequence). The CDR3 is 16 amino acids. V lost 7 bases and J 5 bases, leaving 25 bases between the germline ends. The CDR3 DNA sequence: TGCAGTGGCACTTCAGGGGAACGGTTCTGGGGAGATACGCAGTATTTT. This translates into CSGTSGERFWGDTQYF.

This clonotype appeared many times. The chain links TRBV4-1 to TRBJ1-2; 7 positions match TRBD1. From germline, CDR1 is MGHRA and CDR2 YSYEKL. With 6 bases clipped from V and 5 bases from J, the junction kept 9 bases outside the gene matches. CDR3 size: 14 residues. The CDR3 sequence is CASSLEGAQYGYTF. In nucleotides, the CDR3 is TGCGCCAGCAGTTTGGAGGGGGCTCAATATGGCTACACCTTC.

The chain combines TRBV14 with TRBJ2-5; 8 bases map to TRBD1. V lost 4 bases and J lost 1; bases outside the gene matches: 14. This CDR3 contains 18 residues. CDR1 is SGHDN, CDR2 FVKESK, per germline. CDR3 residues: CASSPEIRDRWGQETQYF. The CDR3 DNA is TGTGCCAGCAGCCCGGAGATCCGGGACAGGTGGGGCCAAGAGACCCAGTACTTC.

This clonotype was found a few times. This chain links TRBV20-1 with TRBJ2-1; D is undetermined. V was clipped by 2 bases and J by 1 base, with 6 bases between them. Germline CDR1 is DFQATT and CDR2 is SNEGSKA (reference sequence). CDR3 size: 13 residues. In DNA, the CDR3 is TGCAGTGCTAGATACCTTTCCTACAATGAGCAGTTCTTC. Amino acids: CSARYLSYNEQFF.

This chain uses TRBV27 with TRBJ2-5; maybe TRBD2 (6 bases). The germline V gene encodes CDR1 MNHEY and CDR2 SMNVEV (reference sequence). The CDR3 loop spans 14 amino acids. V was cut by 1 base and J by 5 bases, with 11 bases left in between. Written as DNA, the CDR3 is TGTGCCAGCAGTTTATGGCAGGGAGGCGAGACCCAGTACTTC. This gives the protein CASSLWQGGETQYF.

The chain is built from TRBV28 and TRBJ2-7; D possibly matches TRBD1 or TRBD2 (5 bases each). Germline CDR1 is MDHEN and CDR2 is SYDVKM. This CDR3 is 15 amino acids long. Trimming pared 6 bases from V and 3 bases from J, leaving 18 bases between. DNA of the CDR3: TGTGCCAGCAGCCGGGACCCCCTGGGCATCTACGAGCAGTACTTC. Amino acid sequence: CASSRDPLGIYEQYF. Complete variable domain (other parts from reference TRBV28 and TRBJ2-7): DVKVTQSSRYLVKRTGEKVFLECVQDMDHENMFWYRQDPGLGLRLIYFSYDVKMKEKGDIPEGYSVSREKKERFSLILESASTNQTSMYLCASSRDPLGIYEQYFGPGTRLTVT.

The table lists this clonotype with many counts. The CDR3 region has the DNA TGTGCCAGCAGTTTTGGTGCCGAGCAGTACTTC. This sequence encodes CASSFGAEQYF. The gene calls are TRBV12-3 or TRBV12-4 and TRBJ2-7; no definite D call. Trimming cost V 3 bases and J 6 bases, with 6 bases left between them. CDR3 size: 11 residues.

This clonotype was observed a handful of times. For the CDR3, the DNA is TGCGCCAGCAGCCCCTTCAGACTAGCGGGAGGGCCGGCCACCGGGGAGCTGTTTTTT. It is translated as CASSPFRLAGGPATGELFF. The V gene is TRBV4-3, the J gene TRBJ2-2; the match to TRBD2 covers 14 bases. Trimming cost V 4 bases and J 4 bases; bases outside gene matches: 11. Germline V CDR1 and CDR2: LGHNA, YSLEER. The CDR3 covers 19 residues.

V usage is TRBV4-3 and J usage is TRBJ2-2; D may match TRBD1 or TRBD2 (6 bases each). The CDR3 has 20 amino acids. Looked up from germline, CDR1 is LGHNA and CDR2 is YSLEER. V was cut by 1 base and J by 2 bases, with 23 bases left in between. The CDR3 nucleotides read TGCGCCAGCAGCCAAGTCCGAGCTGGGGGCGGGAACCTTAACACCGGGGAGCTGTTTTTT. Its translation: CASSQVRAGGGNLNTGELFF.

The chain couples TRBV15 to TRBJ2-5, with a weak D call TRBD2 (5 bases). CDR1 LNHNV and CDR2 YYDKDF come from the germline V gene (reference sequence). Trimming left V 1 base short and J 5 bases short, with 14 bases between. CDR3 size: 15 residues. Written as DNA, the CDR3 is TGTGCCACCAGCAGAGTTGATTTACTAGGGGAGACCCAGTACTTC. It yields the protein CATSRVDLLGETQYF.

The CDR3 sequence: CASSLAPGQTYNEQFF. The CDR3 bases are TGTGCCAGCAGCTTGGCCCCCGGGCAGACATACAATGAGCAGTTCTTC. V gene TRBV7-2 combines with J gene TRBJ2-1; D is unclear. The germline CDR1 and CDR2 sequences are SGHTA and FQGNSA. CDR3 length: 16 residues. V lost 3 bases and J lost 4, with 16 bases in between.